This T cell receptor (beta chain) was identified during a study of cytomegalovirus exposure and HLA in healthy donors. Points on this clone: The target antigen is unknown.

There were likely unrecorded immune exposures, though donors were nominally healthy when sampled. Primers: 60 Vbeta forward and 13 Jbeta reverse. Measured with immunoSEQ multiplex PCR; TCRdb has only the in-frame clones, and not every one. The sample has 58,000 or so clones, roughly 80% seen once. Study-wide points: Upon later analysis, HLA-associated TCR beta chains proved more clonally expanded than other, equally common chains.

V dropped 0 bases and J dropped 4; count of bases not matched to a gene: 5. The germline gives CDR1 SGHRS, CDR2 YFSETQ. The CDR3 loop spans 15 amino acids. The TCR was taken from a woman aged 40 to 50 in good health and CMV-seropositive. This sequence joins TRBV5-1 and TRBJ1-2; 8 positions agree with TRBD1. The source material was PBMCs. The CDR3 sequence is CASSLALQGVYGYTF. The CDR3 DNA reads TGCGCCAGCAGCTTGGCCCTACAGGGGGTCTATGGCTACACCTTC.